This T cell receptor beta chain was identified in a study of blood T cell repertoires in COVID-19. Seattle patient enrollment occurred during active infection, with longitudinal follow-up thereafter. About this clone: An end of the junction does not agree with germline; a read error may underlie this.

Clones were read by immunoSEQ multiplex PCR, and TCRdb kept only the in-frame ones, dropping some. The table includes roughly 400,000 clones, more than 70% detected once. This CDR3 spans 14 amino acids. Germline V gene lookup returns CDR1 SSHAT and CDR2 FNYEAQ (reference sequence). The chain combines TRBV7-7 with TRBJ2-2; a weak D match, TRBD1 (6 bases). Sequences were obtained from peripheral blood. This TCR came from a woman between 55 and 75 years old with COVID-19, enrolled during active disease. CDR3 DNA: TGTGCTAGCAGCCGGACAGTGAACACCGGGGAGCTGTTTTTT. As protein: CASSRTVNTGELFF.